The present TCR beta chain was sequenced within a study of cytomegalovirus exposure and HLA in healthy donors. A note on this clone: The antigen is unknown.

CDR3 length: 16 amino acids. Trimming left V 4 bases short and J 7 bases short, with 17 bases between. Germline assignment: CDR1 LNHDA and CDR2 SQIVND (reference sequence). Study results and caveats: The presence/absence work took it that sequencing depth was about the same across donors. The authors enumerated over 150 TCR beta chains as linked to cytomegalovirus. In a later analysis, HLA-associated TCR beta chains were more clonally expanded than equally common others.

This PCR relied on a set of 60 Vbeta primers and 13 Jbeta primers. TCRdb's copy holds only in-frame clones and misses some; the assay was immunoSEQ multiplex PCR. Here the sample spans some 50,000 clones, about 71% being singletons. The chain uses TRBV19 and TRBJ1-6; possibly TRBD1 for D (5 bases). Sequencing used PBMCs. This receptor was taken from a woman in her 50s in good health and CMV-seropositive. Here the CDR3 reads CASSTRDFLFNSPLHF. The CDR3 region has the DNA TGTGCCAGTAGTACACGGGACTTTCTCTTCAATTCACCCCTCCACTTT. Complete variable domain (other parts from reference TRBV19 and TRBJ1-6): DGGITQSPKYLFRKEGQNVTLSCEQNLNHDAMYWYRQDPGQGLRLIYYSQIVNDFQKGDIAEGYSVSREKKESFPLTVTSAQKNPTAFYLCASSTRDFLFNSPLHFGNGTRLTVT.